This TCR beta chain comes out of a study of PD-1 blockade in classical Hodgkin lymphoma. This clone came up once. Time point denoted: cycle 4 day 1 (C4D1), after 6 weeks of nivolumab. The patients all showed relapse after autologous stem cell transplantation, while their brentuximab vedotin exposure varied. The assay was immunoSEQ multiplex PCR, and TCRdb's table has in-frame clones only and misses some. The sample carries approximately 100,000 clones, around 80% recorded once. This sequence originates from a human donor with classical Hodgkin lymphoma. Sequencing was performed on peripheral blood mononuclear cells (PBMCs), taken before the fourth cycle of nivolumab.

The CDR3 DNA reads TGCGCCAGCAGCTTGATTACCCAAGAGACCCAGTACTTC. Protein sequence: CASSLITQETQYF. This chain links TRBV5-1 with TRBJ2-5, with no clear D. Germline values: CDR1 SGHRS, CDR2 YFSETQ. The CDR3 is 13 residues long. The V end lost 1 base, the J end lost 1 base, and 5 bases lay between the germline ends.